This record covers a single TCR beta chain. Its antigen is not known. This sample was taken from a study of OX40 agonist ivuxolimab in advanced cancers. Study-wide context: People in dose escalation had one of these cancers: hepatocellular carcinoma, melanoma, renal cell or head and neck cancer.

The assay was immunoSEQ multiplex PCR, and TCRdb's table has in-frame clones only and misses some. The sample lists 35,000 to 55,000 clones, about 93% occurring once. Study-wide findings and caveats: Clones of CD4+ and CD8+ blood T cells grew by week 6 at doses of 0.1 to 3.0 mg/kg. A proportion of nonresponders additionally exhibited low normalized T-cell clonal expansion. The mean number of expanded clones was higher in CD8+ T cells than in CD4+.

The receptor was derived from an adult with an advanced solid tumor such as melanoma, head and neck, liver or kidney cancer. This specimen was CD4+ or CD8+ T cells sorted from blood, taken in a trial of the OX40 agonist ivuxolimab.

For the CDR3, the DNA is TGTGCCAGTAAAGAGACTAGCGGGAGCGGAAACGAGCAGTACTTC. Amino acid sequence: CASKETSGSGNEQYF. This sequence joins TRBV19 and TRBJ2-7; the match to TRBD2 covers 12 bases. The CDR3 covers 15 residues. The trim removed 7 bases at V and 5 bases at J, leaving 9 bases unmatched. The germline V gene has CDR1 LNHDA and CDR2 SQIVND (reference sequence).